This entry lists 21 T cell receptor beta chains sequenced from one sample in a study of blood T cell repertoires in COVID-19. Some clones are missing from TCRdb's copy, which holds only in-frame ones; the method was immunoSEQ multiplex PCR. Of 200,000 to 300,000 clones in the sample, around 88% were seen once. The sequenced material came from PBMCs or T cells enriched from blood (not recorded which). All receptors derive from a woman in her forties with acute COVID-19.

The V call is TRBV5-1, the J call TRBJ2-3; no clear D. The V gene lost 0 bases and the J gene lost 4 bases, with 9 bases spanning the gap. Germline CDR1 SGHRS, CDR2 YFSETQ. The CDR3 contains 14 residues. This CDR3 reads CASSLALVSDTQYF. The DNA for the CDR3 is TGCGCCAGCAGCTTGGCCCTAGTTTCAGATACGCAGTATTTT. The variable domain in full, completed from reference TRBV5-1 and TRBJ2-3, reads KAGVTQTPRYLIKTRGQQVTLSCSPISGHRSVSWYQQTPGQGLQFLFEYFSETQRNKGNFPGRFSGRQFSNSRSEMNVSTLELGDSALYLCASSLALVSDTQYFGPGTRLTVL.

The chain is built from TRBV19 and TRBJ1-5; no clear D gene. Trimming pared 2 bases from V and 0 bases from J, leaving 11 bases between. Per germline, CDR1 LNHDA and CDR2 SQIVND (reference sequence). The CDR3 extends over 16 amino acids. The CDR3 reads CASSISGIYSNQPQHF. The CDR3 nucleotides are TGTGCCAGTAGTATATCGGGAATTTATAGCAATCAGCCCCAGCATTTT.

This chain connects TRBV19 to TRBJ1-2, with 7 bases lining up with TRBD1. Germline trimming cut 6 bases from V and 4 bases from J; bases unmatched to any gene: 8. The CDR3 contains 14 residues. Germline-derived CDR1 and CDR2 are LNHDA and SQIVND (reference sequence). CDR3 DNA sequence: TGTGCCAGTAGCCACACCGGGACAGTCTATGGCTACACCTTC. Translating it yields CASSHTGTVYGYTF.

The chain couples TRBV19 to TRBJ2-5; 8 positions agree with TRBD1. Germline lookup yields CDR1 LNHDA and CDR2 SQIVND (reference sequence). V lost 5 bases and J lost 4; bases outside the gene matches: 9. This CDR3 contains 15 residues. CDR3 amino acids: CASSGSTGAGETQYF. For the CDR3, the DNA is TGTGCCAGTAGTGGGTCGACAGGGGCGGGAGAGACCCAGTACTTC.

The chain joins TRBV3-1 (or the pseudogene TRBV3-2) to TRBJ2-6; D is unclear. The V gene's germline CDR1 is LGHDT and CDR2 YNNKEL (reference sequence). Trimming pared 4 bases from V and 2 bases from J, leaving 6 bases between. This CDR3 has 14 amino acids. CDR3 protein: CASSPSPGANVLTF. CDR3 nucleotide sequence: TGTGCCAGCAGCCCCTCCCCTGGGGCCAACGTCCTGACTTTC.

The chain is built from TRBV7-9 and TRBJ1-1, with TRBD1 matching 9 bases. V shed 2 bases, J shed 6 bases, and the junction held 7 bases outside the gene matches. The CDR3 sequence is 15 residues long. Germline CDR1 is SEHNR and CDR2 is FQNEAQ (reference sequence). CDR3 in DNA: TGTGCCAGCAGCTTATCTGGGACAGGGTACCCTGAAGCTTTCTTT. It translates to CASSLSGTGYPEAFF.

The chain couples TRBV6-5 to TRBJ2-7; possible D gene TRBD1, 5 bases. The germline V gene has CDR1 MNHEY and CDR2 SVGAGI. V was pared by 0 bases and J by 6 bases, with 12 bases between. This CDR3 has 14 residues. Written as DNA, the CDR3 is TGTGCCAGCAGTTACTCGACAGACACGGGCGAGCAGTACTTC. Translating it yields CASSYSTDTGEQYF.

The chain couples TRBV7-6 to TRBJ2-2; possibly TRBD2 for D (5 bases). The CDR3 runs 15 residues. The germline V gene encodes CDR1 SGHVS and CDR2 FNYEAQ. Trimming removed 5 bases from V and 1 base from J, with 11 bases in between. The CDR3 here is CASSLHSENTGELFF. CDR3 bases: TGTGCCAGCAGCCTCCATAGCGAGAACACCGGGGAGCTGTTTTTT.

The chain has TRBV4-1 and TRBJ2-3, with 15 bases lining up with TRBD2. Germline V gene lookup returns CDR1 MGHRA and CDR2 YSYEKL. V shed 0 bases and J 0 bases; nucleotides not matched to a gene: 7. CDR3 size: 20 residues. The CDR3 nucleotides read TGCGCCAGCAGCCAAGAATGGACTAGCGGGAGGGGGACGAGCACAGATACGCAGTATTTT. Translation: CASSQEWTSGRGTSTDTQYF.

This clone has just one count. The V and J genes are TRBV3-1 (or the pseudogene TRBV3-2) and TRBJ2-1; 7 bases align to TRBD2. The ends lost 1 base at V and 8 bases at J; junction bases unmatched: 17. Germline loops: CDR1 LGHDT, CDR2 YNNKEL (reference sequence). The CDR3 spans 18 residues. This chain's CDR3 is CASSQAFSAGERGDEQFF. For the CDR3, the DNA is TGTGCCAGCAGCCAAGCATTTTCGGCGGGAGAGCGGGGTGATGAGCAGTTCTTC.

For this clone: The junction does not match germline at one end; this may be a read error. This chain uses TRBV7-7 with TRBJ2-1; D is unclear. This CDR3 has 13 amino acids. Germline CDR1 SSHAT, CDR2 FNYEAQ (reference sequence). CDR3 bases: TGTGCTAGCAGCTTCTCCCTCTACAATGAGCAGTTCTTC. This sequence encodes CASSFSLYNEQFF. Complete variable domain (other parts from reference TRBV7-7 and TRBJ2-1): GAGVSQSPRYKVTKRGQDVTLRCDPISSHATLYWYQQALGQGPEFLTYFNYEAQPDKSGLPSDRFSAERPEGSISTLTIQRTEQRDSAMYRCASSFSLYNEQFFGPGTRLTVL.

The chain recombines TRBV27 with TRBJ2-7, with 9 positions matching TRBD2. CDR1 and CDR2 from the germline V gene are MNHEY and SMNVEV (reference sequence). Germline trimming cut 5 bases from V and 0 bases from J; bases unmatched to any gene: 5. The CDR3 totals 15 residues. The CDR3 protein is CASSLTSGVSYEQYF. CDR3 bases: TGTGCCAGCAGTCTGACTAGCGGCGTCTCCTACGAGCAGTACTTC.

This clone turned up a few times. The chain is built from TRBV6-5 and TRBJ1-1; possible D gene TRBD1, 5 bases. Germline CDR1 reads MNHEY; CDR2 reads SVGAGI. This CDR3 comprises 14 residues. V was shortened by 5 bases and J by 5 bases, with 15 bases between the two germline ends. CDR3 sequence reads: CASSRQTEGTEAFF. CDR3 nucleotide sequence: TGTGCCAGCAGTCGACAGACCGAAGGGACTGAAGCTTTCTTT.

The chain has TRBV27 and TRBJ1-6, with 7 bases aligning to TRBD1. The CDR3 is 15 residues long. V was pared by 5 bases and J by 6 bases, with 7 bases of the junction left unmatched. Germline V CDR1 and CDR2: MNHEY, SMNVEV (reference sequence). The CDR3, as DNA: TGTGCCAGCAGTCCCCAGAGGGGGCGTAATTCACCCCTCCACTTT. Amino acids: CASSPQRGRNSPLHF.

The chain uses TRBV28 and TRBJ2-7, with 8 bases aligning to TRBD1. CDR1 is MDHEN and CDR2 is SYDVKM in the germline V gene. CDR3 length: 14 residues. J gave up 3 bases and V 8 bases, and 9 bases lay outside the gene matches. The CDR3 protein is CASGEQGAFYEQYF. DNA of the CDR3: TGTGCCAGCGGAGAGCAGGGGGCCTTCTACGAGCAGTACTTC. Combining the CDR3 with reference TRBV28 and TRBJ2-7 gives the whole variable domain DVKVTQSSRYLVKRTGEKVFLECVQDMDHENMFWYRQDPGLGLRLIYFSYDVKMKEKGDIPEGYSVSREKKERFSLILESASTNQTSMYLCASGEQGAFYEQYFGPGTRLTVT.

The chain employs TRBV30 and TRBJ2-5; TRBD2 agrees at 14 bases. The CDR3 length is 17 residues. With V trimmed by 5 bases and J by 1 base, 9 bases remained unmatched. The germline V gene has CDR1 GTSNPN and CDR2 SVGIG (reference sequence). For the CDR3, the DNA is TGTGCCTGGTGCCCGGGACTAGCGGGAGTGGGCCAAGAGACCCAGTACTTC. This translates into CAWCPGLAGVGQETQYF.

The rearrangement uses TRBV5-6 and TRBJ2-7; 11 nucleotides line up with TRBD2. Germline trimming cut 1 base from V and 5 bases from J; bases unmatched to any gene: 11. The CDR3 covers 17 residues. Germline-derived CDR1 and CDR2 are SGHDT and YYEEEE. The CDR3 DNA sequence: TGTGCCAGCAGCTTGATAGGGGTGACTAGCGGGACACACGAGCAGTACTTC. This gives the protein CASSLIGVTSGTHEQYF.

This clone was seen only once. The chain uses TRBV27 and TRBJ2-2, with D possibly matching TRBD2 (5 bases). CDR1 and CDR2 (germline): MNHEY, SMNVEV (reference sequence). Trimming left V 7 bases short and J 6 bases short, with 18 bases between. The CDR3 covers 15 residues. Here the CDR3 reads CASNERGFYSGELFF. The CDR3 DNA reads TGTGCCAGCAACGAACGGGGTTTTTATTCCGGGGAGCTGTTTTTT.

There are a few counts of this clone. The chain links TRBV19 to TRBJ2-5, with 10 bases that match TRBD1. Germline-derived CDR1 and CDR2 are LNHDA and SQIVND (reference sequence). The trim removed 3 bases at V and 5 bases at J, leaving 6 bases unmatched. This CDR3 has 15 residues. CDR3 nucleotides: TGTGCCAGTAGTATTGGGGACAGGGGAGAGGAGACCCAGTACTTC. Protein sequence: CASSIGDRGEETQYF.

The chain employs TRBV12-3 or TRBV12-4 and TRBJ2-2; D gene uncertain. The length of the CDR3 is 12 residues. The V end lost 3 bases, the J end lost 6 bases, and 5 bases lay between the germline ends. CDR3 region: CASSFQAGELFF. The DNA of the CDR3 is TGTGCCAGCAGTTTCCAGGCCGGGGAGCTGTTTTTT.

The J gene is TRBJ2-7, the V gene TRBV21-1; TRBD2, the D gene given by the table, was not confirmed from the DNA. TRBV21-1 is flagged as a pseudogene. The CDR3 runs to 16 residues. CDR3 sequence reads: CASSNYGRELIPEQYF. The CDR3 DNA sequence: TGTGCCAGCAGCAACTACGGTCGGGAGCTCATCCCCGAGCAGTACTTC.